The 27 T cell receptor beta chains below were found in one sample sequenced in a study of blood T cell repertoires in COVID-19. Assay used: immunoSEQ multiplex PCR; TCRdb lists only in-frame clones, some missing. The table has around 150,000 clones, over 65% seen once. The sample consisted of peripheral blood. The source is a man aged 45-65 years with acute or convalescent COVID-19.

This clone has just a few counts. Other DNA sequences in this sample translate to the same CDR3. The chain has TRBV29-1 and TRBJ2-2, with D tentatively TRBD1 (6 bases). The CDR3 length is 14 residues. Trimming removed 5 bases at V and 5 bases at J, with 15 bases between. From germline, CDR1 is SQVTM and CDR2 ANQGSEA. CDR3: CSVRAGADTGELFF. CDR3 DNA: TGCAGCGTTCGAGCAGGGGCGGATACCGGGGAGCTGTTTTTT.

The chain couples TRBV15 to TRBJ2-4; 11 bases agree with TRBD2. V was clipped by 0 bases and J by 9 bases; unmatched bases: 4. This CDR3 spans 15 amino acids. CDR1 and CDR2 from the germline V gene are LNHNV and YYDKDF (reference sequence). The CDR3 is CATSRDSGGASIQYF. The CDR3, as DNA: TGTGCCACCAGCAGAGATAGCGGGGGGGCCAGCATTCAGTACTTC. Together with reference TRBV15 and TRBJ2-4, the CDR3 gives the full variable domain: DAMVIQNPRYQVTQFGKPVTLSCSQTLNHNVMYWYQQKSSQAPKLLFHYYDKDFNNEADTPDNFQSRRPNTSFCFLDIRSPGLGDTAMYLCATSRDSGGASIQYFGAGTRLSVL.

The chain couples TRBV2 to TRBJ2-7; 12 bases are a match to TRBD1. Trimming at V came to 6 bases and at J to 7 bases, leaving 10 bases not matched to a gene. Germline loops: CDR1 SNHLY, CDR2 FYNNEI. There are 15 residues in the CDR3. The DNA for the CDR3 is TGTGCCAGCAGCGGGACAGGGGGCGGAGGGTGGGAGCAGTACGTC. It yields the protein CASSGTGGGGWEQYV.

The chain combines TRBV18 with TRBJ1-1, with D possibly matching TRBD1 (6 bases). The V gene's germline CDR1 is KGHSH and CDR2 LQKENI. V lost 0 bases and J 4 bases, leaving 15 bases between the germline ends. The CDR3 length is 16 residues. The CDR3 nucleotides are TGTGCCAGCTCACCACCGTCGGGGGGGCTCGGCACTGAAGCTTTCTTT. Translated, it gives CASSPPSGGLGTEAFF.

This rearrangement joins TRBV5-4 to TRBJ1-1, with TRBD1 as a possible D gene (5 bases). Looked up from germline, CDR1 is SGHNT and CDR2 is YYREEE (reference sequence). This CDR3 comprises 15 residues. V lost 3 bases and J lost 0, with 12 bases in between. The CDR3 spells CASSWDPGMNTEAFF. DNA of the CDR3: TGTGCCAGCAGCTGGGATCCAGGGATGAACACTGAAGCTTTCTTT.

The chain employs TRBV6-1 and TRBJ2-7; 7 nucleotides match TRBD1. The CDR3 extends over 16 amino acids. Germline trimming cut 4 bases from V and 3 bases from J; bases unmatched to any gene: 12. Germline lookup yields CDR1 MNHNS and CDR2 SASEGT. CDR3 loop: CASSGNRQGKDYEQYV. The DNA for the CDR3 is TGTGCCAGCAGTGGCAATCGACAGGGTAAGGACTACGAGCAGTACGTC.

As DNA, the CDR3 is TGTGCCAGCAGCTTAAGCCCTATTAGCGGGGGGCATAATGAGCAGTTCTTC. This translates into CASSLSPISGGHNEQFF. The chain has TRBV7-2 and TRBJ2-1, with 10 bases lining up with TRBD2. Germline trimming cut 2 bases from V and 7 bases from J; bases unmatched to any gene: 11. Germline lookup yields CDR1 SGHTA and CDR2 FQGNSA. The CDR3 is 17 residues long.

This clone has just one count. The chain links TRBV12-5 to TRBJ2-3; 9 nucleotides align to TRBD1. The CDR3 is made up of 17 amino acids. Germline-derived CDR1 and CDR2 are LGHNT and FRNRAP. V trimming: 3 bases; J trimming: 5 bases; junction bases outside the gene matches: 12. The CDR3 protein is CASGLPSGTGIQDTQYF. The CDR3 nucleotides read TGTGCTAGTGGTTTACCCTCCGGGACAGGGATTCAAGATACGCAGTATTTT.

In its sample, this clone was seen a few times. The chain uses TRBV13 and TRBJ2-1; 10 nucleotides agree with TRBD2. This CDR3 comprises 18 residues. The ends lost 1 base at V and 1 base at J; junction bases unmatched: 7. Germline V gene data show CDR1 as PRHDT and CDR2 as FYEKMQ (reference sequence). In DNA form, the CDR3 reads TGTGCCAGCAGCTTAGTGGGTCTAGCGGGGGTATCCTACAATGAGCAGTTCTTC. This translates into CASSLVGLAGVSYNEQFF.

This chain connects TRBV5-1 to TRBJ1-4; TRBD1 agrees at 7 bases. Trimming took 1 base from V and 7 from J; bases not matched to a gene: 10. CDR1 is SGHRS and CDR2 is YFSETQ in the germline V gene. This CDR3 is built from 16 residues. CDR3 in DNA: TGCGCCAGCAGCTTGAGGTCGCAGGGGGGAGGTGAAAAACTGTTTTTT. It yields the protein CASSLRSQGGGEKLFF.

The rearrangement links TRBV9 to TRBJ1-1; D not resolved. Deletions cut 4 bases from V and 8 bases from J, with 12 bases between. The CDR3 sequence is 12 residues long. CDR1 SGDLS and CDR2 YYNGEE come from the germline V gene. The CDR3 spells CASSPTTREAFF. For the CDR3, the DNA is TGTGCCAGCAGCCCCACGACAAGGGAAGCTTTCTTT.

This clone came up once. This chain connects TRBV19 to TRBJ1-5, with D possibly being TRBD1 (6 bases). The CDR3 is 15 residues long. Trimming shortened V by 7 bases and J by 3 bases, and 16 bases separated the two germline ends. In germline, CDR1 is LNHDA, CDR2 SQIVND (reference sequence). The CDR3 protein is CASTQGRGINQPQHF. The CDR3 DNA is TGTGCCAGTACCCAGGGGCGGGGGATCAATCAGCCCCAGCATTTT.

The chain carries TRBV4-1 and TRBJ1-5; 7 bases fit TRBD1. This CDR3 has 14 amino acids. The germline CDR1 and CDR2 sequences are MGHRA and YSYEKL. The V gene end was trimmed by 1 base and the J gene end by 6 bases; junction bases not matched to a gene: 3. DNA for the CDR3: TGCGCCAGCAGCCAAGGAAGGGGGCCTCAGCCCCAGCATTTT. This encodes CASSQGRGPQPQHF.

In this sample, this clone turned up a few times. This chain joins TRBV11-2 and TRBJ2-1; D might be TRBD2 (7 bases). Germline lookup yields CDR1 SGHAT and CDR2 FQNNGV. The V and J ends lost 0 bases and 8 bases respectively, with 17 bases between them. The CDR3 consists of 16 residues. The CDR3 region is CASSLEVARGRDEQFF. As DNA, the CDR3 is TGTGCCAGCAGCTTAGAGGTAGCGCGGGGGCGCGATGAGCAGTTCTTC.

The V and J genes are TRBV28 and TRBJ1-1; D is perhaps TRBD1 (6 bases). This CDR3 region has 14 residues. The germline V gene encodes CDR1 MDHEN and CDR2 SYDVKM. V lost 6 bases, J lost 11 bases, and 22 bases lay in between. CDR3 DNA: TGTGCCAGCAGCGTCCACCAGGGGAATCTTAGGGCTTTCTTT. Its translation is CASSVHQGNLRAFF.

The chain uses TRBV6-6 and TRBJ1-1, with 12 bases lining up with TRBD1. This CDR3 is built from 15 residues. The ends lost 4 bases at V and 1 base at J; junction bases unmatched: 1. Germline V CDR1 and CDR2: MNHNY, SVGAGI (reference sequence). The CDR3 sequence is CASSSGQGANTEAFF. The CDR3 DNA sequence: TGTGCCAGCAGTTCGGGACAGGGGGCGAACACTGAAGCTTTCTTT.

The chain joins TRBV11-2 to TRBJ2-7; the match to TRBD1 covers 7 bases. Germline-derived CDR1 and CDR2 are SGHAT and FQNNGV. The CDR3 runs to 15 residues. With V trimmed by 3 bases and J by 1 base, 6 bases remained unmatched. The DNA for the CDR3 is TGTGCCAGCAGCTTCCGGGACAGTAAGTCCTACGAGCAGTACGTC. Amino acid sequence: CASSFRDSKSYEQYV.

This chain joins TRBV28 and TRBJ2-5; D uncertain. Germline V gene data show CDR1 as MDHEN and CDR2 as SYDVKM. V dropped 6 bases and J dropped 5 bases, with 13 bases sitting between them. This CDR3 spans 13 amino acids. The CDR3 here is CASREAARETQYF. The CDR3 bases are TGTGCCAGCAGAGAGGCGGCGAGGGAGACCCAGTACTTC.

The chain recombines TRBV27 with TRBJ2-1; 10 bases are shared with TRBD1. Germline V gene lookup returns CDR1 MNHEY and CDR2 SMNVEV (reference sequence). The trim removed 3 bases at V and 4 bases at J, leaving 9 bases unmatched. There are 17 residues in the CDR3. CDR3 in amino acids: CASSLTWTGGTYNEQFF. CDR3 bases: TGTGCCAGCAGTTTGACATGGACAGGGGGTACATACAATGAGCAGTTCTTC.

The CDR3 nucleotides are TGTGCCAGCAGCTTAGATGGTAGCGGGGGGGGTAATGAGCAGTTCTTC. It codes for CASSLDGSGGGNEQFF. This chain links TRBV11-2 with TRBJ2-1, with TRBD2 matching over 11 bases. Germline-derived CDR1 and CDR2 are SGHAT and FQNNGV. V dropped 0 bases and J dropped 7; count of bases not matched to a gene: 5. The CDR3 is 16 residues long.

This clone has just one count. V and J are TRBV6-1 and TRBJ1-2; a possible D gene is TRBD1 (5 bases). Germline values: CDR1 MNHNS, CDR2 SASEGT. The V end lost 1 base, the J end lost 4 bases, and 10 bases lay between the germline ends. This CDR3 is 14 amino acids long. CDR3 amino acids: CASSEDRRGYGYTF. The CDR3 DNA is TGTGCCAGCAGTGAAGACAGGCGGGGCTATGGCTACACCTTC.

The rearrangement links TRBV11-2 to TRBJ2-7; 14 nucleotides match TRBD2. The ends lost 1 base at V and 6 bases at J; junction bases unmatched: 2. The CDR3 has 15 residues. Looked up from germline, CDR1 is SGHAT and CDR2 is FQNNGV. The CDR3 reads CASSLGGTSGGEQYF. In DNA form, the CDR3 reads TGTGCCAGCAGCTTAGGGGGGACTAGCGGGGGCGAGCAGTACTTC.

CDR3: CASKPQGVLQPQHF. The CDR3 nucleotides read TGTGCCAGTAAACCTCAGGGGGTCCTTCAGCCCCAGCATTTT. The chain couples TRBV2 to TRBJ1-5, with 7 bases matching TRBD1. Germline V gene lookup returns CDR1 SNHLY and CDR2 FYNNEI. Germline trimming cut 9 bases from V and 6 bases from J; bases unmatched to any gene: 11. CDR3 length equals 14 residues.

This chain links TRBV4-1 with TRBJ2-7; the match to TRBD2 covers 7 bases. The CDR3 is 14 residues long. The ends lost 4 bases at V and 2 bases at J; junction bases unmatched: 5. From germline, CDR1 is MGHRA and CDR2 YSYEKL. The CDR3 DNA follows: TGCGCCAGCAGCCCGGAGGCGGGAGCCTACGAGCAGTACTTC. Its translation: CASSPEAGAYEQYF.

The chain uses TRBV18 and TRBJ2-7; weak D call: TRBD1 (5 bases). The germline V gene has CDR1 KGHSH and CDR2 LQKENI. V lost 3 bases to trimming and J lost 7 bases, with 10 bases between them. The CDR3 covers 12 residues. CDR3 in DNA: TGTGCCAGCTCACCGGGGCTTGGGGAGCAGTACGTC. As protein: CASSPGLGEQYV.

The chain carries TRBV7-8 and TRBJ1-5; 9 bases match TRBD1. Losses at the gene ends were 4 bases for V and 3 bases for J; bases not matched to a gene: 7. The CDR3 spans 16 residues. Germline V gene sequence: CDR1 SGHVS, CDR2 FQNEAQ. Written as DNA, the CDR3 is TGTGCCAGCAGCTCCGAGGGACAGGGCCTCAATCAGCCCCAGCATTTT. Translating it yields CASSSEGQGLNQPQHF.

The chain recombines TRBV6-2 or TRBV6-3 with TRBJ2-7; D perhaps matches TRBD1 (5 bases). Germline-derived CDR1 and CDR2 are MNHEY and SVGEGT. The CDR3 is 14 residues long. V dropped 1 base and J dropped 4 bases, with 11 bases sitting between them. CDR3 sequence (DNA): TGTGCCAGCAGTTACTGGGGCTCATTTTACGAGCAGTACTTC. As protein: CASSYWGSFYEQYF.